The 9 T cell receptor beta chains in this list originate from one sample, sequenced in a study of blood T cells in healthy people across ages. A second roughly 6 to 12 cycle PCR used barcoded and J-beta primers. TCRdb independently ran MiXCR on the 5' RACE reads; one entry per CDR3 protein. The table records about 640,000 distinct CDR3 sequences, around 31% of them present only once. The sequenced sample was blood. All receptors come from a woman at least 80 years old in good health.

This clonotype was seen many times. The V and J genes are TRBV20-1 and TRBJ1-2, with TRBD1 identical over 11 bases. Germline CDR1 DFQATT, CDR2 SNEGSKA (reference sequence). The V segment lost 6 bases and the J segment 7 bases; nucleotides outside the gene matches: 10. The CDR3 loop spans 14 amino acids. Written as DNA, the CDR3 is TGCAGTGCGCGGTCAGGACAGGGGGCAAGTGGCTACACCTTC. Amino acid sequence: CSARSGQGASGYTF.

This clonotype has a count of ten or more. The V gene is TRBV6-1, the J gene TRBJ2-5; possibly TRBD2 for D (6 bases). CDR3 length: 14 amino acids. Germline CDR1 MNHNS, CDR2 SASEGT. V lost 5 bases and J lost 11, with 21 bases in between. The CDR3 DNA is TGTGCCAGCAGTCCCCGAGTCGGGGGAAGGGAGCAGTACTTC. As protein: CASSPRVGGREQYF.

The rearrangement uses TRBV3-1 and TRBJ2-1; D is possibly TRBD1 (6 bases). The V gene's germline CDR1 is LGHDT and CDR2 YNNKEL (reference sequence). V was cut by 4 bases and J by 5 bases, with 12 bases left in between. The CDR3 consists of 14 residues. The CDR3 protein is CASSLRDTHNEQFF. In nucleotides, the CDR3 is TGTGCCAGCAGCCTCCGGGACACGCACAATGAGCAGTTCTTC.

At least ten counts were recorded for this clonotype. V and J are TRBV10-3 and TRBJ1-5, with a weak D call TRBD1 (6 bases). This CDR3 spans 13 amino acids. V lost 6 bases and J lost 1, with 7 bases in between. The germline V gene encodes CDR1 ENHRY and CDR2 SYGVKD. The CDR3 region has the DNA TGTGCCATCAGCGGACAGAGCAATCAGCCCCAGCATTTT. Amino acid sequence: CAISGQSNQPQHF.

As for this clonotype: A much larger clone lies one base from this, so it may be a read error. The gene calls are TRBV9 and TRBJ2-7; D possibly matches TRBD1 or TRBD2 (6 bases each). Germline CDR1 reads SGDLS; CDR2 reads YYNGEE. The V end was cut by 4 bases, the J end by 0 bases, with 14 bases between. The CDR3 contains 15 residues. The CDR3 region is CASSRGTPSSYEQYF. In DNA, the CDR3 is TGTGCCAGCAGCCGCGGGACACCCAGCTCCTACGAGCAGTACTTC.

At least ten counts were recorded for this clonotype. The chain has TRBV7-9 and TRBJ1-6; tentative D call: TRBD1 (5 bases). There are 13 residues in the CDR3. In germline, CDR1 is SEHNR, CDR2 FQNEAQ (reference sequence). V dropped 3 bases and J dropped 10 bases, with 10 bases sitting between them. The CDR3 loop reads CASSFRGSSPLHF. The CDR3 DNA reads TGTGCCAGCAGCTTTCGGGGCTCATCACCCCTCCACTTT.

This clonotype was counted ten times or more. The chain couples TRBV29-1 to TRBJ2-1, with D unresolved. Trimming removed 5 bases at V and 2 bases at J, with 19 bases between. This CDR3 spans 16 amino acids. The germline V gene has CDR1 SQVTM and CDR2 ANQGSEA. CDR3 region: CSVCLPGPTTYNEQFF. The CDR3 DNA follows: TGCAGCGTTTGCCTTCCGGGCCCCACTACCTACAATGAGCAGTTCTTC.

Worth noting for this clonotype: A much more abundant neighbour one base away suggests this may be a read error. The chain couples TRBV24-1 to TRBJ2-1, with 10 bases aligning to TRBD1. Germline V gives CDR1 KGHDR, CDR2 SFDVKD. CDR3 length equals 17 residues. CDR3 sequence reads: CTTSDVPLTGGRNEQFF. CDR3 DNA: TGTACCACCAGTGATGTACCCCTGACAGGGGGCCGGAATGAGCAGTTCTTC.

This chain links TRBV4-2 with TRBJ1-2; D remains ambiguous. In germline, CDR1 is LGHNA, CDR2 YNFKEQ. V dropped 5 bases and J dropped 1 base, with 11 bases sitting between them. This CDR3 is built from 14 residues. CDR3 DNA sequence: TGTGCCAGCAGCTCACTGGAGGGTAACTATGGCTACACCTTC. Amino acid sequence: CASSSLEGNYGYTF.